Shown below are 19 T cell receptor beta chains from a single sample sequenced in a study of shared clonotypes between healthy human individuals. Some clones are missing from TCRdb's copy, which holds only in-frame ones; the method was immunoSEQ multiplex PCR. The sample lists about 320,000 clones; roughly 87% were seen once. Material: memory CD8+ T cells sorted from blood. Subset reported: CD45RO+ cells pooled with CCR7-negative TemRA cells. These receptors originate from a man between 18 and 29 years old in good health.

On this clone itself: This may come from a read error, since a much larger clone is one base off. V gene TRBV5-6 combines with J gene TRBJ1-2, with a weak D call TRBD1 (6 bases). The CDR3 is 13 amino acids. Trimming cost V 4 bases and J 4 bases, with 11 bases left between them. In germline, CDR1 is SGHDT, CDR2 YYEEEE. Here the CDR3 reads CASSRQDLYGYTF. The CDR3 bases are TGTGCCAGCAGCCGACAGGACCTCTATGGCTACACCTTC.

This clone was detected only a few times. The rearrangement uses TRBV5-1 and TRBJ2-7; a weak D match, TRBD1 (5 bases). V lost 6 bases, J lost 3 bases, and 22 bases lay in between. The CDR3 totals 16 residues. Germline loops: CDR1 SGHRS, CDR2 YFSETQ. The CDR3 DNA reads TGCGCCAGCACCCTGGGCGCAGGACAAGCCCTCTACGAGCAGTACTTC. It specifies CASTLGAGQALYEQYF.

The chain employs TRBV2 and TRBJ1-1, with 8 bases lining up with TRBD1. CDR3 length: 14 amino acids. Germline CDR1 SNHLY, CDR2 FYNNEI. V shed 6 bases, J shed 10 bases, and the junction held 13 bases outside the gene matches. The CDR3 reads CASSKPGQGLGAFF. Written as DNA, the CDR3 is TGTGCCAGCAGCAAACCCGGACAGGGATTGGGAGCTTTCTTT.

The rearrangement links TRBV12-5 to TRBJ2-5; possible D gene TRBD2, 6 bases. The ends were cut back, 10 bases at V and 1 base at J, with 10 bases in the middle. Germline assignment: CDR1 LGHNT and CDR2 FRNRAP. This CDR3 has 12 residues. The CDR3 spells CAISGVQETQYF. The CDR3 coding sequence is TGTGCTATTAGCGGAGTCCAAGAGACCCAGTACTTC.

V and J are TRBV4-1 and TRBJ2-1; TRBD2 might be the D (5 bases). There are 18 residues in the CDR3. The V end lost 3 bases, the J end lost 2 bases, and 20 bases lay between the germline ends. Germline CDR1 reads MGHRA; CDR2 reads YSYEKL. Written as DNA, the CDR3 is TGCGCCAGCAGCCAGAACGTCCTCCCCGAGGGCCCCTACAATGAGCAGTTCTTC. It codes for CASSQNVLPEGPYNEQFF.

This rearrangement joins TRBV19 to TRBJ2-7, with no clear D. CDR3 size: 13 residues. Trimming cost V 3 bases and J 5 bases, with 11 bases left between them. Germline V gene lookup returns CDR1 LNHDA and CDR2 SQIVND (reference sequence). The CDR3 nucleotides read TGTGCCAGTAGTATTAGGGCCGCCCACGAGCAGTACTTC. This gives the protein CASSIRAAHEQYF.

The chain joins TRBV28 to TRBJ2-7; TRBD1 aligns across 9 bases. This CDR3 is built from 12 residues. Germline trimming cut 6 bases from V and 7 bases from J; bases unmatched to any gene: 4. Germline V CDR1 and CDR2: MDHEN, SYDVKM. As DNA, the CDR3 is TGTGCCAGCAGCCTCGGGACAGGGGAGCAGTACTTC. Its protein is CASSLGTGEQYF.

This chain joins TRBV4-1 and TRBJ2-7, with a weak D call TRBD1 (7 bases). The V end was cut by 1 base, the J end by 5 bases, with 18 bases between. The germline V gene has CDR1 MGHRA and CDR2 YSYEKL. This CDR3 comprises 16 residues. The CDR3 is CASSQVPRRGAHEQYF. As DNA, the CDR3 is TGCGCCAGCAGCCAAGTCCCCCGCAGGGGGGCGCACGAGCAGTACTTC.

Comments on this clone: Compared with germline, one end of the junction differs, possibly owing to a read error. This rearrangement joins TRBV7-7 to TRBJ2-3; the D call may be TRBD1 or TRBD2 (6 bases each). Germline CDR1 and CDR2: SSHAT and FNYEAQ (reference sequence). This CDR3 spans 15 amino acids. CDR3 DNA sequence: TGTGCTAGCAGCCAAAGGGGGGCTCCCACAGATACGCAGTATTTT. Translating it yields CASSQRGAPTDTQYF.

The CDR3 spells CASSQDFGSAGGYGYTF. CDR3 coding DNA: TGCGCCAGCAGCCAAGATTTCGGGTCGGCTGGGGGATATGGCTACACCTTC. The V and J genes are TRBV4-1 and TRBJ1-2, with D possibly being TRBD1 (5 bases). The CDR3 has 17 amino acids. Between the trimmed V and J ends, which lost 0 bases and 5 bases, there was a span of 19 bases. Germline values: CDR1 MGHRA, CDR2 YSYEKL.

The genes are TRBV21-1 and TRBJ1-1. TRBV21-1 is annotated as a pseudogene. The CDR3 runs 18 residues. The DNA of the CDR3 is TGTGCCAGCTCCTTACCCGGGGACGACTTAAATGCAAACACTGAAGCTTTCTTT. Its translation is CASSLPGDDLNANTEAFF.

The chain combines TRBV7-9 with TRBJ2-1; D tentatively reads TRBD1 or TRBD2 (5 bases each). Trimming cost V 5 bases and J 7 bases, with 9 bases left between them. The CDR3 is 12 amino acids. Germline values: CDR1 SEHNR, CDR2 FQNEAQ (reference sequence). The CDR3 reads CASSPEGNEQFF. The CDR3 region has the DNA TGTGCCAGCAGCCCTGAGGGGAATGAGCAGTTCTTC.

The chain joins TRBV6-1 to TRBJ2-2; D not certain. Germline CDR1 reads MNHNS; CDR2 reads SASEGT. This CDR3 comprises 16 residues. With 1 base removed from V and 5 bases from J, the gap between germline ends came to 14 bases. CDR3 loop: CASSEGWNYLTGELFF. Written as DNA, the CDR3 is TGTGCCAGCAGTGAAGGATGGAACTACCTAACCGGGGAGCTGTTTTTT.

The chain links TRBV4-1 to TRBJ2-1; D possibly matches TRBD1 or TRBD2 (5 bases each). The germline V gene encodes CDR1 MGHRA and CDR2 YSYEKL. The V and J ends lost 5 bases and 9 bases respectively, with 17 bases between them. The CDR3 extends over 14 amino acids. For the CDR3, the DNA is TGCGCCAGCAGCGCCCGGGACCTTCGGGTTGAGCAGTTCTTC. Amino acids: CASSARDLRVEQFF.

This CDR3 reads CASSLDSGSTDTQYF. The CDR3 DNA is TGTGCCAGCAGCTTAGATTCTGGTAGCACAGATACGCAGTATTTT. The chain combines TRBV7-2 with TRBJ2-3; D gene unclear. This CDR3 spans 15 amino acids. Trimming took off 1 base at V and 0 bases at J, with 8 bases between the two ends. Germline CDR1 and CDR2: SGHTA and FQGNSA. Complete variable domain (other parts from reference TRBV7-2 and TRBJ2-3): GAGVSQSPSNKVTEKGKDVELRCDPISGHTALYWYRQSLGQGLEFLIYFQGNSAPDKSGLPSDRFSAERTGGSVSTLTIQRTQQEDSAVYLCASSLDSGSTDTQYFGPGTRLTVL.

This clone was recorded at least ten times. The chain employs TRBV6-1 and TRBJ1-6; 8 bases fit TRBD1. Trimming at V came to 0 bases and at J to 6 bases, leaving 4 bases not matched to a gene. Looked up from germline, CDR1 is MNHNS and CDR2 is SASEGT. This CDR3 has 16 amino acids. CDR3 DNA: TGTGCCAGCAGTGAAGCGGAGGGACAGGCTAATTCACCCCTCCACTTT. This encodes CASSEAEGQANSPLHF.

This chain links TRBV4-1 with TRBJ2-7; 7 bases are shared with TRBD1. The germline V gene has CDR1 MGHRA and CDR2 YSYEKL. The CDR3 runs to 16 residues. The junction had 14 bases not matched to a gene; V was cut back by 4 bases and J by 5 bases. The CDR3 reads CASSPNARQGSDEQYF. In DNA form, the CDR3 reads TGCGCCAGCAGCCCCAACGCCCGACAGGGCTCGGACGAGCAGTACTTC.

The chain joins TRBV10-3 to TRBJ2-2; 9 nucleotides match TRBD1. CDR3 length: 17 amino acids. Germline trimming cut 2 bases from V and 6 bases from J; bases unmatched to any gene: 10. Per the germline V gene, CDR1 is ENHRY and CDR2 is SYGVKD. The CDR3 sequence is CAISEALAGQGAGELFF. CDR3 nucleotide sequence: TGTGCCATCAGTGAGGCCCTTGCGGGACAGGGTGCCGGGGAGCTGTTTTTT.

V is TRBV25-1 and J is TRBJ2-7, with TRBD2 matching over 9 bases. Unmatched junction bases numbered 7, after V lost 1 base and J lost 0 bases. The CDR3 sequence is 17 residues long. CDR1 and CDR2 from the germline V gene are MGHDK and SYGVNS. The CDR3 sequence is CASSESASGILSYEQYF. As DNA, the CDR3 is TGTGCCAGCAGTGAATCGGCTAGCGGGATCCTCTCCTACGAGCAGTACTTC.